Below are 13 T cell receptor beta chains sequenced from a single sample in a study of blood T cell repertoires in COVID-19. Libraries were prepared by immunoSEQ multiplex PCR; TCRdb keeps only in-frame clonotypes and omits some of them. In the table there are 150,000 to 200,000 clones, roughly 82% of which are singletons. Sequenced input: PBMCs or T cells enriched from blood (not recorded which). These receptors all come from a middle-aged man who had recovered from COVID-19.

This chain uses TRBV24-1 with TRBJ1-2, with TRBD1 as a possible D gene (5 bases). Per the germline V gene, CDR1 is KGHDR and CDR2 is SFDVKD. This CDR3 contains 15 residues. Trimming removed 3 bases from V and 7 bases from J, with 17 bases in between. The CDR3 loop is CATSDGGFAMRGYTF. Written as DNA, the CDR3 is TGTGCCACCAGTGATGGGGGGTTTGCGATGCGTGGCTACACCTTC.

The chain links TRBV5-4 to TRBJ1-4; no clear D gene. In germline, CDR1 is SGHNT, CDR2 YYREEE (reference sequence). The CDR3 totals 18 residues. The germline V and J ends were trimmed by 5 bases and 5 bases, with 25 bases remaining between them. The CDR3 nucleotides are TGTGCCAGCAGTTCTCCCCCACTGCGGGGAGGCCGCAATGAAAAACTGTTTTTT. Encoded protein: CASSSPPLRGGRNEKLFF.

A few counts support this clone. V usage is TRBV11-3 and J usage is TRBJ2-2; TRBD1 agrees at 8 bases. Germline values: CDR1 SGHNT, CDR2 YENEEA. With 5 bases clipped from V and 4 bases from J, the junction kept 6 bases outside the gene matches. The CDR3 length is 15 residues. Here the CDR3 reads CASSDTGQVTGELFF. The CDR3 DNA follows: TGTGCCAGCAGCGACACGGGACAGGTCACCGGGGAGCTGTTTTTT.

This clone was found once. V is TRBV7-8 and J is TRBJ2-2, with D hard to call. The V gene's germline CDR1 is SGHVS and CDR2 FQNEAQ. V was shortened by 5 bases and J by 0 bases, with 10 bases between the two germline ends. This CDR3 is 15 amino acids long. CDR3 protein: CASSQTPPNTGELFF. In nucleotides, the CDR3 is TGTGCCAGCAGCCAGACACCGCCGAACACCGGGGAGCTGTTTTTT.

This clone was picked up one time. The chain has TRBV5-6 and TRBJ1-4; no clear D. The CDR3 has 18 residues. Between the trimmed V and J ends, which lost 1 base and 0 bases, there was a span of 16 bases. Germline V gene sequence: CDR1 SGHDT, CDR2 YYEEEE. CDR3 sequence reads: CASSLNVVYGATNEKLFF. The CDR3 DNA reads TGTGCCAGCAGCTTGAATGTTGTGTACGGAGCAACTAATGAAAAACTGTTTTTT.

The rearrangement joins TRBV5-1 to TRBJ1-2, with 9 bases fitting TRBD1. Germline CDR1 reads SGHRS; CDR2 reads YFSETQ. J was trimmed by 4 bases and V by 1 base; bases with no gene match: 5. The CDR3 extends over 15 amino acids. The CDR3 here is CASSLLPQGAYGYTF. CDR3 in DNA: TGCGCCAGCAGCTTGTTACCACAGGGGGCCTATGGCTACACCTTC.

This rearrangement joins TRBV24-1 to TRBJ2-6; 7 bases align to TRBD2. Trimming removed 12 bases from V and 1 base from J; junction bases left unmatched: 5. Germline CDR1 KGHDR, CDR2 SFDVKD. This CDR3 region has 14 residues. The CDR3 is CASGEGSGANVLTF. The CDR3 nucleotides read TGTGCCTCTGGGGAGGGATCTGGGGCCAACGTCCTGACTTTC.

This clone was seen once. This chain links TRBV5-1 with TRBJ2-3; 7 bases are a match to TRBD2. Germline V gene data show CDR1 as SGHRS and CDR2 as YFSETQ. There are 16 residues in the CDR3. J was trimmed by 2 bases and V by 1 base; bases with no gene match: 7. The CDR3 nucleotides read TGCGCCAGCAGCTTGTTATCCGGGGGGAACACAGATACGCAGTATTTT. This codes for CASSLLSGGNTDTQYF.

The chain combines TRBV21-1 with TRBJ1-5. TRBV21-1 constitutes a pseudogene. The CDR3 covers 14 residues. CDR3 sequence (DNA): TGTGCCAGCAGCAAAGAGCGGTTTTATCAGCCCCAGCATTTT. This encodes CASSKERFYQPQHF.

The V call is TRBV6-5, the J call TRBJ1-3; no firm D call. With 5 bases removed from V and 1 base from J, the gap between germline ends came to 9 bases. This CDR3 region has 14 residues. Looked up from germline, CDR1 is MNHEY and CDR2 is SVGAGI. The CDR3 coding sequence is TGTGCCAGCAGTACCCGCGGGTCTGGAAACACCATATATTTT. Protein product: CASSTRGSGNTIYF.

The chain has TRBV5-4 and TRBJ2-7; 10 bases match TRBD2. Germline lookup yields CDR1 SGHNT and CDR2 YYREEE (reference sequence). The CDR3 extends over 16 amino acids. J gave up 5 bases and V 2 bases, and 10 bases lay outside the gene matches. This CDR3 is CASSLGLAGAEDEQYF. CDR3 bases: TGTGCCAGCAGCTTAGGCCTAGCGGGGGCTGAAGACGAGCAGTACTTC.

The chain uses TRBV6-5 and TRBJ1-6; 8 bases fit TRBD1. J gave up 9 bases and V 6 bases, and 7 bases lay outside the gene matches. Per the germline V gene, CDR1 is MNHEY and CDR2 is SVGAGI. The CDR3 has 14 amino acids. CDR3 amino acids: CASRVQGAGSPLHF. CDR3 nucleotides: TGTGCCAGCAGGGTTCAGGGGGCTGGTTCACCCCTCCACTTT.

V usage is TRBV28 and J usage is TRBJ1-1; TRBD1 matches at 8 bases. The CDR3 extends over 13 amino acids. Germline CDR1 is MDHEN and CDR2 is SYDVKM. Trimming cost V 7 bases and J 5 bases; bases outside gene matches: 6. The CDR3 region has the DNA TGTGCCAGCATGGGAGGACAGGGTACTGAAGCTTTCTTT. This gives the protein CASMGGQGTEAFF.